The T cell receptor (beta chain) under discussion was sequenced for a study of cytomegalovirus exposure and HLA in healthy donors. General study findings and limits: The presence/absence work took it that sequencing depth was about the same across donors. For most TCR beta V segments, an earlier analysis put the productive rate at about 87% or about 30% of the time.

Primers included in the PCR were 60 Vbeta and 13 Jbeta primers. Data came from immunoSEQ multiplex PCR; TCRdb stores just in-frame clones and leaves some out. The table has approximately 150,000 clones, 80% seen once. This clone was observed a few times. Its antigen is not known. V was shortened by 2 bases and J by 6 bases, with 13 bases between the two germline ends. In germline, CDR1 is MNHEY, CDR2 SMNVEV (reference sequence). The CDR3 loop spans 14 amino acids. Sequencing was carried out using PBMCs. The chain links TRBV27 to TRBJ1-1; D ambiguous. The TCR comes from a man between 25 and 39 years old in good health and CMV-seronegative. CDR3 amino acids: CASSLRVGVPEAFF. The CDR3 DNA sequence: TGTGCCAGCAGTTTAAGGGTCGGGGTCCCTGAAGCTTTCTTT.